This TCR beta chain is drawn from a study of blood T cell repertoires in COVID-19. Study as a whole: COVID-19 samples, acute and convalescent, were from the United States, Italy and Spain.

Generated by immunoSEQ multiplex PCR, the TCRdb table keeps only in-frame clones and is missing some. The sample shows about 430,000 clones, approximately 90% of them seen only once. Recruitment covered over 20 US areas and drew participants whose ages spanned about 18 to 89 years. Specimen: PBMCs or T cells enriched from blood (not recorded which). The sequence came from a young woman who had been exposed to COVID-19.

The CDR3 coding sequence is TGTGCCAGAAGCTTGGTGGGACAGCCAAGTGGGACCCAGTACTTC. This codes for CARSLVGQPSGTQYF. The chain uses TRBV5-3 and TRBJ2-5; the match to TRBD1 covers 7 bases. TRBV5-3 is flagged as an ORF with uncertain function. The CDR3 is 15 residues long. J gave up 7 bases and V 0 bases, and 9 bases lay outside the gene matches.